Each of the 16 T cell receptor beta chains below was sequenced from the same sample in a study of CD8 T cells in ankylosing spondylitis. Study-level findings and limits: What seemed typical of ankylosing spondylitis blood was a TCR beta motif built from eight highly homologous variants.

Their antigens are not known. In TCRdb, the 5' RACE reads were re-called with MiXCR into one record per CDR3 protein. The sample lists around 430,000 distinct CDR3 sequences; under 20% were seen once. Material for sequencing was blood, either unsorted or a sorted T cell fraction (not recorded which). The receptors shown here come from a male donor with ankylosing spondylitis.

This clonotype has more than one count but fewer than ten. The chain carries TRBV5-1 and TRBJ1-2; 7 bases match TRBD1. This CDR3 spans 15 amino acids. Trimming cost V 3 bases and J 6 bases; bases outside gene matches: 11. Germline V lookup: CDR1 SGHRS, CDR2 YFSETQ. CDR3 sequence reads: CASSYTGDVTDGYTF. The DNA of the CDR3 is TGCGCCAGCAGCTATACAGGGGACGTAACGGATGGCTACACCTTC.

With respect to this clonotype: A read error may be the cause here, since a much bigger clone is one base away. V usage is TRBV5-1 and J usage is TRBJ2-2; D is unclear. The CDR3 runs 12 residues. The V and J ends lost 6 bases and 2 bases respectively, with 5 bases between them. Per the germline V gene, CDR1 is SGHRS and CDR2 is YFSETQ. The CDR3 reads CASNLNTGELFF. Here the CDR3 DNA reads TGCGCCAGCAACTTAAACACCGGGGAGCTGTTTTTT.

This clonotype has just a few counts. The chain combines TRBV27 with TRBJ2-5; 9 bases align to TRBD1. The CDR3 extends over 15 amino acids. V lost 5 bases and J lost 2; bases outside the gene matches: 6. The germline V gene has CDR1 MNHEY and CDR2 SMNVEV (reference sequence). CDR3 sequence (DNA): TGTGCCAGCAGTGCGAACGACAGGGGGCAAGAGACCCAGTACTTC. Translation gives CASSANDRGQETQYF.

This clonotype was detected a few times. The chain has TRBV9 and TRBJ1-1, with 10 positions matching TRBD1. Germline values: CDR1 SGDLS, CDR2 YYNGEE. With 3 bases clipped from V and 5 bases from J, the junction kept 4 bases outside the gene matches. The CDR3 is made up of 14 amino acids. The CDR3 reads CASSGDRGFTEAFF. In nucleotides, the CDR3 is TGTGCCAGCAGCGGGGACAGGGGATTTACTGAAGCTTTCTTT.

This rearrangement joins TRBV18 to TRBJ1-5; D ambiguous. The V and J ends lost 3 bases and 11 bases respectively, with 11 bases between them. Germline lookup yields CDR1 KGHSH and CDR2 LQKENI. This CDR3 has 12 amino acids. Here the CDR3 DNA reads TGTGCCAGCTCACCGGACCGTCGGGCCCAGCATTTT. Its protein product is CASSPDRRAQHF.

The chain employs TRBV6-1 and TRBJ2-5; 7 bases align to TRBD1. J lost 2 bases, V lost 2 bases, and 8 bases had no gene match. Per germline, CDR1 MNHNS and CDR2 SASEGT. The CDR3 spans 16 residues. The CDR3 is CASSEKRDSIQETQYF. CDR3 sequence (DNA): TGTGCCAGCAGTGAAAAAAGGGACAGCATACAAGAGACCCAGTACTTC.

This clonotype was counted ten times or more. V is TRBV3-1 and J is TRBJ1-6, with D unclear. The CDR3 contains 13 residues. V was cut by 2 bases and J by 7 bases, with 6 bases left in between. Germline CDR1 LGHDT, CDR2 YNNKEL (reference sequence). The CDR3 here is CASSQSRNSPLHF. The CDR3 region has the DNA TGTGCCAGCAGCCAATCTCGGAATTCACCCCTCCACTTT.

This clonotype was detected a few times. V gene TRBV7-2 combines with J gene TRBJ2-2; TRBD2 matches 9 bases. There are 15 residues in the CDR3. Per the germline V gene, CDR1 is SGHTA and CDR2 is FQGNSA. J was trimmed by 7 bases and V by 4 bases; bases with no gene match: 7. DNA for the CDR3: TGTGCCAGCAGCTCAAGGCTAGCGGGGAACGGGGAGCTGTTTTTT. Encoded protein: CASSSRLAGNGELFF.

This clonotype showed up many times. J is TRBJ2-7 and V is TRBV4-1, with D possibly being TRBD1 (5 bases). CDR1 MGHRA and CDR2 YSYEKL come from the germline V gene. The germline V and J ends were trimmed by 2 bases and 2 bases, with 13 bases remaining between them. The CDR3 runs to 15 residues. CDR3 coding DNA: TGCGCCAGCAGCCAAACGCAGGGAACTACCTACGAGCAGTACTTC. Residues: CASSQTQGTTYEQYF.

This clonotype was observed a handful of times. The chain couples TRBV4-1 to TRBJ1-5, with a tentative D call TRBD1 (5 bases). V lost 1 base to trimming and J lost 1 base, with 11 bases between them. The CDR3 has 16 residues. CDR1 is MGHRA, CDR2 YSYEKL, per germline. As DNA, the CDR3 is TGCGCCAGCAGCCAAGGCCGGGGGATCAGCAATCAGCCCCAGCATTTT. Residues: CASSQGRGISNQPQHF.

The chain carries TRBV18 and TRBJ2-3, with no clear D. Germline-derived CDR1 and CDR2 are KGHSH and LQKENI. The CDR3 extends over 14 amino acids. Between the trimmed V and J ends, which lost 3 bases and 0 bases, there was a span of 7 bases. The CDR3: CASSPKDSTDTQYF. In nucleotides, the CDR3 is TGTGCCAGCTCACCGAAAGATAGCACAGATACGCAGTATTTT.

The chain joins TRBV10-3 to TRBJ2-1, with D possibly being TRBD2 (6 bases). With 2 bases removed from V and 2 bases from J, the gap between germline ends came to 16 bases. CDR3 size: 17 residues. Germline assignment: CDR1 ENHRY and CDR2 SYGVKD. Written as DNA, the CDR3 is TGTGCCATCAGTGAGACCCCCCCGGGGGAGGCCTACAATGAGCAGTTCTTC. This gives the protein CAISETPPGEAYNEQFF.

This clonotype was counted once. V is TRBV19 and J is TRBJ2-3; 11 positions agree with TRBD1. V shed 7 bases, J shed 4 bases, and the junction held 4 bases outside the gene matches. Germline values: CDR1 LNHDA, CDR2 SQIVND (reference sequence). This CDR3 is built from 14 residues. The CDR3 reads CASTTGQGADTQYF. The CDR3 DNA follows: TGTGCCAGTACCACGGGACAGGGGGCAGATACGCAGTATTTT.

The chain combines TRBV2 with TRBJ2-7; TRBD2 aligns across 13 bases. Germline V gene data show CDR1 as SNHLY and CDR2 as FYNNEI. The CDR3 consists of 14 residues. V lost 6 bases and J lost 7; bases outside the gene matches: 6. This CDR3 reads CASRALAGGHEQYF. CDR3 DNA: TGTGCCAGCAGGGCACTAGCGGGGGGGCATGAGCAGTACTTC.

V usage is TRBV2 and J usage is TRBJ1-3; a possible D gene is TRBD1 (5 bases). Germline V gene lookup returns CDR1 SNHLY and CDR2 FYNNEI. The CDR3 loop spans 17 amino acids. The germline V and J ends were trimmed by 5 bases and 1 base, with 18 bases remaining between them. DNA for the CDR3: TGTGCCAGCAGTCTTCGGGACTCCCGGTTGTCTGGAAACACCATATATTTT. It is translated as CASSLRDSRLSGNTIYF.

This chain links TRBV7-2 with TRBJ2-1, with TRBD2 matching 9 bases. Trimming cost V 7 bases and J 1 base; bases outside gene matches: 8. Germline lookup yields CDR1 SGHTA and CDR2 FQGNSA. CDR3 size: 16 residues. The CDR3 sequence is CASTPAGGPSYNEQFF. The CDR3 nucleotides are TGTGCCAGCACCCCTGCGGGAGGGCCGTCCTACAATGAGCAGTTCTTC. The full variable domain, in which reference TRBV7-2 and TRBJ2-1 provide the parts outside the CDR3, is GAGVSQSPSNKVTEKGKDVELRCDPISGHTALYWYRQSLGQGLEFLIYFQGNSAPDKSGLPSDRFSAERTGGSVSTLTIQRTQQEDSAVYLCASTPAGGPSYNEQFFGPGTRLTVL.